The sample holds a few counts of the clone carrying this T cell receptor (beta chain). Its specificity is unknown. Trimming took 2 bases from V and 7 from J, leaving 8 bases between them. The CDR3 has 12 residues. The data stem from a study of T-cell memory formation after mild COVID-19. Overall study: TCR clusters largely stayed donor specific.

TCRdb ran MiXCR on the 5' RACE reads and lists one entry per CDR3 protein. The repertoire holds 200,000 to 250,000 distinct CDR3 sequences, 9.5% seen once, with 3.5% in the top ten. Findings of the study overall: The appearance of some responding clones in pre-infection memory suggested that cross-reactive memory joined. Contracting clones localized mainly to CM and EM when CD4+ and mainly to EMRA when CD8+.

The sample consisted of PBMCs or a T cell subset sorted from them (not recorded which). The chain is built from TRBV12-3 or TRBV12-4 and TRBJ1-2; no reliable D call. This receptor was identified in a man aged 18-30 years who had mild COVID-19 (a few samples of this study predate the infection). Cell type and time point are not known. The CDR3 spells CASSLLGSGYTF. The CDR3 DNA follows: TGTGCCAGCAGTTTATTGGGGTCTGGCTACACCTTC.